This passage covers 28 T cell receptor beta chains from one sample sequenced in a study of human T cells and chemical hapten exposure. Sample time point: patch test 3, about 24 weeks after DPC sensitization. Treatment in this sample: therapeutic diphenylcyclopropenone sensitization with weekly scalp DPC. TCRdb reanalysed the RACE reads using MiXCR and keeps one entry per CDR3 protein. The repertoire consists of about 160,000 distinct CDR3 sequences, with 28% occurring once and the leading ten covering 2.1%. The sequences come from whole blood, collected in connection with sensitization to the hapten diphenylcyclopropenone (DPC). The source is a woman younger than 35 with alopecia areata. Some clones in this sample may be carry-over from other donors' samples.

This clonotype turned up a few times. The rearrangement links TRBV7-9 to TRBJ2-7; 10 bases agree with TRBD2. V lost 8 bases and J lost 9; bases outside the gene matches: 13. This CDR3 contains 14 residues. Germline V gene sequence: CDR1 SEHNR, CDR2 FQNEAQ (reference sequence). The CDR3: CASVFLAGGMGQYF. DNA for the CDR3: TGTGCCAGCGTATTTTTAGCGGGGGGAATGGGGCAGTACTTC.

The chain joins TRBV7-2 to TRBJ2-5; a weak D match, TRBD1 (6 bases). Germline CDR1 SGHTA, CDR2 FQGNSA. V lost 5 bases to trimming and J lost 5 bases, with 12 bases between them. The CDR3 length is 13 residues. The CDR3 bases are TGTGCCAGCAGCGGTGGACAGTACGAGACCCAGTACTTC. This codes for CASSGGQYETQYF.

V gene TRBV24-1 combines with J gene TRBJ2-1; 8 bases fit TRBD1. The CDR3 length is 16 residues. The J segment lost 2 bases and the V segment lost 0 bases, leaving 2 bases of the junction unmatched. CDR1 is KGHDR and CDR2 is SFDVKD in the germline V gene. The CDR3 loop reads CATSDLSGGAYNEQFF. The CDR3 DNA reads TGTGCCACCAGTGATTTGTCAGGGGGCGCCTACAATGAGCAGTTCTTC.

This clonotype has just a few counts. The chain recombines TRBV27 with TRBJ1-1; 10 bases map to TRBD1. The CDR3 totals 16 residues. The ends lost 3 bases at V and 0 bases at J; junction bases unmatched: 4. Germline values: CDR1 MNHEY, CDR2 SMNVEV (reference sequence). For the CDR3, the DNA is TGTGCCAGCAGTTTTCGACAGGGGGCTTTGAACACTGAAGCTTTCTTT. Its translation is CASSFRQGALNTEAFF.

This clonotype was picked up a small number of times. V is TRBV18 and J is TRBJ1-2, with D possibly being TRBD1 (5 bases). Germline-derived CDR1 and CDR2 are KGHSH and LQKENI. Trimming stripped 3 bases from V and 6 bases from J, with 14 bases between. There are 14 residues in the CDR3. The CDR3 loop is CASSPGAGTDGYTF. For the CDR3, the DNA is TGTGCCAGCTCACCGGGAGCAGGGACGGATGGCTACACCTTC.

The rearrangement links TRBV4-1 to TRBJ2-6; D may be TRBD1 or TRBD2 (5 bases each). Germline values: CDR1 MGHRA, CDR2 YSYEKL. The length of the CDR3 is 19 residues. The V and J ends lost 1 base and 0 bases respectively, with 16 bases between them. CDR3 DNA: TGCGCCAGCAGCCAAGGCCCGGGACGGGCTACCTCTGGGGCCAACGTCCTGACTTTC. Translation: CASSQGPGRATSGANVLTF.

This clonotype was detected a few times. The genes are TRBV20-1 and TRBJ1-1; D is perhaps TRBD1 (5 bases). The ends were cut back, 2 bases at V and 2 bases at J, with 12 bases in the middle. The CDR3 has 14 amino acids. Germline CDR1 reads DFQATT; CDR2 reads SNEGSKA (reference sequence). CDR3 in amino acids: CSARSGTGNTEAFF. The DNA of the CDR3 is TGCAGTGCTAGATCGGGGACGGGAAACACTGAAGCTTTCTTT.

The rearrangement uses TRBV12-3 or TRBV12-4 and TRBJ2-5, with D possibly TRBD1 on 6 matching bases. The CDR3 loop spans 14 amino acids. Trimming removed 1 base at V and 5 bases at J, with 11 bases between. This CDR3 is CASSLGQEFETQYF. CDR3 coding DNA: TGTGCCAGCAGTTTAGGACAGGAATTCGAGACCCAGTACTTC.

This clonotype was observed a few times. The J gene is TRBJ2-3, the V gene TRBV29-1; no firm D call. This CDR3 region has 12 residues. Trimming removed 5 bases from V and 2 bases from J, with 8 bases in between. CDR1 and CDR2 from the germline V gene are SQVTM and ANQGSEA. CDR3 in DNA: TGCAGCGTTCGGTTATACACAGATACGCAGTATTTT. Translation: CSVRLYTDTQYF.

The rearrangement links TRBV20-1 to TRBJ1-2, with a weak D call TRBD1 (5 bases). Germline-derived CDR1 and CDR2 are DFQATT and SNEGSKA (reference sequence). This CDR3 region has 14 residues. The ends were cut back, 3 bases at V and 4 bases at J, with 15 bases in the middle. The CDR3 sequence: CSASIPGRSYGYTF. The DNA for the CDR3 is TGCAGTGCTAGCATCCCGGGACGGTCCTATGGCTACACCTTC.

The V call is TRBV15, the J call TRBJ2-7; D gene unclear. V was trimmed by 2 bases and J by 7 bases, leaving 9 bases between them. This CDR3 is 12 amino acids long. Germline V lookup: CDR1 LNHNV, CDR2 YYDKDF (reference sequence). The CDR3 protein is CATSRHPGEQYF. The DNA for the CDR3 is TGTGCCACCAGCAGACACCCCGGTGAGCAGTACTTC.

In its sample, this clonotype was seen a few times. The gene calls are TRBV2 and TRBJ1-5, with D possibly TRBD1 on 5 matching bases. The CDR3 covers 13 residues. CDR1 SNHLY and CDR2 FYNNEI come from the germline V gene. The V end lost 2 bases, the J end lost 8 bases, and 10 bases lay between the germline ends. The CDR3 nucleotides are TGTGCCAGCAGTGAAAGGGGACCCGAGCCCCAGCATTTT. Its protein product is CASSERGPEPQHF.

The rearrangement joins TRBV6-2 or TRBV6-3 to TRBJ1-1; no clear D. Trimming stripped 2 bases from V and 5 bases from J, with 3 bases between. The CDR3 runs 11 residues. Germline CDR1 and CDR2: MNHEY and SVGEGT. CDR3 coding DNA: TGTGCCAGCAGTTACCCAACTGAAGCTTTCTTT. Translation: CASSYPTEAFF.

This clonotype has only a few counts. This chain uses TRBV4-1 with TRBJ2-7; TRBD2 aligns across 12 bases. J was trimmed by 4 bases and V by 5 bases; bases with no gene match: 3. This CDR3 is built from 14 residues. Germline CDR1 is MGHRA and CDR2 is YSYEKL. CDR3: CASSRLAGEYEQYF. DNA of the CDR3: TGCGCCAGCAGCAGACTAGCGGGAGAGTACGAGCAGTACTTC.

V is TRBV5-4 and J is TRBJ2-5; D possibly corresponds to TRBD2 (6 bases). The CDR3 length is 15 residues. Trimming removed 4 bases at V and 7 bases at J, with 20 bases between. CDR1 SGHNT and CDR2 YYREEE come from the germline V gene (reference sequence). Here the CDR3 DNA reads TGTGCCAGCAGCCCCGGGACTGAGGCATGGGGGACCCAGTACTTC. Translating gives CASSPGTEAWGTQYF.

The chain recombines TRBV12-3 or TRBV12-4 with TRBJ2-2; the match to TRBD1 covers 7 bases. CDR3 size: 16 residues. V shed 5 bases, J shed 0 bases, and the junction held 6 bases outside the gene matches. CDR3 residues: CASSRSGQANTGELFF. CDR3 sequence (DNA): TGTGCCAGCAGTCGGAGTGGACAGGCGAACACCGGGGAGCTGTTTTTT.

There are a few counts of this clonotype. This chain connects TRBV2 to TRBJ2-2, with D unresolved. The germline V and J ends were trimmed by 6 bases and 3 bases, with 5 bases remaining between them. Per germline, CDR1 SNHLY and CDR2 FYNNEI. This CDR3 region has 12 residues. The CDR3 loop is CASRVYTGELFF. The CDR3 nucleotides are TGTGCCAGCAGGGTGTACACCGGGGAGCTGTTTTTT. The complete variable domain, with remaining parts taken from reference TRBV2 and TRBJ2-2, reads EPEVTQTPSHQVTQMGQEVILRCVPISNHLYFYWYRQILGQKVEFLVSFYNNEISEKSEIFDDQFSVERPDGSNFTLKIRSTKLEDSAMYFCASRVYTGELFFGEGSRLTVL.

This clonotype was detected a few times. The chain is built from TRBV11-2 and TRBJ1-2; D is ambiguous. The germline CDR1 and CDR2 sequences are SGHAT and FQNNGV. The CDR3 contains 15 residues. The V gene lost 5 bases and the J gene lost 5 bases, with 18 bases spanning the gap. The CDR3 spells CASSPRTPGGYGYTF. In DNA form, the CDR3 reads TGTGCCAGCAGCCCTCGGACCCCGGGAGGATATGGCTACACCTTC.

This clonotype was picked up a small number of times. The genes are TRBV7-2 and TRBJ1-4, with D perhaps matching TRBD1 (6 bases). Trimming stripped 5 bases from V and 8 bases from J, with 18 bases between. The CDR3 contains 15 residues. CDR1 is SGHTA and CDR2 is FQGNSA in the germline V gene. The CDR3 region has the DNA TGTGCCAGCAGCCCCATCCAGGGGCGAGGGGAAAAACTGTTTTTT. It translates to CASSPIQGRGEKLFF. Filled out from reference TRBV7-2 and TRBJ1-4, the complete variable domain reads GAGVSQSPSNKVTEKGKDVELRCDPISGHTALYWYRQSLGQGLEFLIYFQGNSAPDKSGLPSDRFSAERTGGSVSTLTIQRTQQEDSAVYLCASSPIQGRGEKLFFGSGTQLSVL.

This clonotype was counted a single time. This may come from a read error, since a much larger clone is one base off. The chain combines TRBV4-2 with TRBJ2-1, with 9 bases that match TRBD2. Germline V gives CDR1 LGHNA, CDR2 YNFKEQ. The CDR3 is made up of 14 amino acids. Trimming cost V 4 bases and J 12 bases; bases outside gene matches: 10. CDR3 sequence: CASSPRGGTHGQFF. The CDR3 nucleotides are TGTGCCAGCAGCCCGCGGGGGGGAACGCATGGGCAGTTCTTC.

This clonotype was recorded a few times. This chain connects TRBV11-2 to TRBJ2-2; TRBD2 might be the D (5 bases). Trimming removed 4 bases at V and 5 bases at J, with 14 bases between. CDR1 and CDR2 (germline): SGHAT, FQNNGV. The CDR3 loop spans 15 amino acids. The CDR3 protein is CASSSGRSGTGELFF. The CDR3, as DNA: TGTGCCAGCAGCTCCGGACGGTCGGGAACCGGGGAGCTGTTTTTT.

The chain links TRBV5-6 to TRBJ2-2; the D is unclear. Germline lookup yields CDR1 SGHDT and CDR2 YYEEEE. This CDR3 spans 15 amino acids. V dropped 4 bases and J dropped 4 bases, with 14 bases sitting between them. In nucleotides, the CDR3 is TGTGCCAGCAGCCCAGAAGCTTTAGGCACCGGGGAGCTGTTTTTT. This codes for CASSPEALGTGELFF.

The gene calls are TRBV29-1 and TRBJ1-2; the D gene is possibly TRBD1 (5 bases). The V and J ends lost 4 bases and 8 bases respectively, with 20 bases between them. Per the germline V gene, CDR1 is SQVTM and CDR2 is ANQGSEA. The CDR3 spans 14 residues. Here the CDR3 reads CSVVSVGRVLGYTF. CDR3 sequence (DNA): TGCAGCGTTGTTTCGGTCGGCAGGGTTCTAGGCTACACCTTC. Drawing the rest from reference TRBV29-1 and TRBJ1-2, the complete variable domain is SAVISQKPSRDICQRGTSLTIQCQVDSQVTMMFWYRQQPGQSLTLIATANQGSEATYESGFVIDKFPISRPNLTFSTLTVSNMSPEDSSIYLCSVVSVGRVLGYTFGSGTRLTVV.

This chain joins TRBV2 and TRBJ1-4; TRBD1 might be the D (6 bases). V was clipped by 6 bases and J by 7 bases, with 18 bases between them. Germline V gene sequence: CDR1 SNHLY, CDR2 FYNNEI. CDR3 length: 15 amino acids. For the CDR3, the DNA is TGTGCCAGCAGCGACAACAGCCTACAGGGTGAAAAACTGTTTTTT. Translated: CASSDNSLQGEKLFF.

The chain uses TRBV11-3 and TRBJ2-4; maybe TRBD1 (5 bases). Trimming cost V 5 bases and J 10 bases, with 15 bases left between them. The germline V gene has CDR1 SGHNT and CDR2 YENEEA. The CDR3 contains 13 residues. The DNA of the CDR3 is TGTGCCAGCAGCATCGACGGACACGGGATTCAGTACTTC. Protein product: CASSIDGHGIQYF.

V is TRBV2 and J is TRBJ2-7; no firm D call. V lost 3 bases and J lost 3, with 9 bases in between. Per the germline V gene, CDR1 is SNHLY and CDR2 is FYNNEI. CDR3 length equals 13 residues. CDR3 in amino acids: CASSEKLIYEQYF. Written as DNA, the CDR3 is TGTGCCAGCAGTGAGAAACTAATCTACGAGCAGTACTTC.

Ten or more counts support this clonotype. V gene TRBV6-2 or TRBV6-3 combines with J gene TRBJ2-5, with D maybe TRBD2 (5 bases). V lost 6 bases and J lost 1, with 9 bases in between. Germline values: CDR1 MNHEY, CDR2 SVGEGT. The CDR3 is 13 amino acids. Here the CDR3 reads CASRRESQETQYF. CDR3 sequence (DNA): TGTGCCAGCAGAAGGGAGAGCCAAGAGACCCAGTACTTC.

This clonotype was detected many times. The J gene is TRBJ2-2, the V gene TRBV6-6, with TRBD2 identical over 15 bases. The CDR3 has 18 residues. J lost 5 bases, V lost 1 base, and 5 bases had no gene match. CDR1 is MNHNY, CDR2 SVGAGI, per germline (reference sequence). CDR3 nucleotides: TGTGCCAGCAGTTACTATGGGACTAGCGGGGGGACAACCGGGGAGCTGTTTTTT. Translated, it gives CASSYYGTSGGTTGELFF.